The clone carrying this T cell receptor beta chain came up a few times. Its antigen is as yet unknown. This specimen belongs to a study of early T cells in non-severe SARS-CoV-2 infection. Study-level information: Sequenced material consisted of bulk RNA (from unsorted whole blood), and chains were unpaired. Notes on the study in general: Matches to VDJdb favored anti-spike CD8 responses and missed private and CD4 specificities.

Unique molecular identifiers (one per individual cDNA molecule) were attached. TCRdb called the 5' RACE reads again in MiXCR, with one record for every CDR3 protein. The sample carries about 60,000 distinct CDR3 sequences, around 13% recorded once. Trimming cost V 2 bases and J 1 base; bases outside gene matches: 4. Germline CDR1 SEHNR, CDR2 FQNEAQ (reference sequence). The CDR3 loop spans 16 amino acids. This clonotype was sampled from an adult who was a healthcare worker with PCR-confirmed SARS-CoV-2 infection or an uninfected control (not recorded which). The chain combines TRBV7-9 with TRBJ2-1, with 8 bases fitting TRBD2. The sequenced sample was whole blood. Written as DNA, the CDR3 is TGTGCCAGCAGCTTACTGCGGGGGGCTTCCTACAATGAGCAGTTCTTC. Protein sequence: CASSLLRGASYNEQFF. The whole variable domain, filled in from reference TRBV7-9 and TRBJ2-1, reads DTGVSQNPRHKITKRGQNVTFRCDPISEHNRLYWYRQTLGQGPEFLTYFQNEAQLEKSRLLSDRFSAERPKGSFSTLEIQRTEQGDSAMYLCASSLLRGASYNEQFFGPGTRLTVL.